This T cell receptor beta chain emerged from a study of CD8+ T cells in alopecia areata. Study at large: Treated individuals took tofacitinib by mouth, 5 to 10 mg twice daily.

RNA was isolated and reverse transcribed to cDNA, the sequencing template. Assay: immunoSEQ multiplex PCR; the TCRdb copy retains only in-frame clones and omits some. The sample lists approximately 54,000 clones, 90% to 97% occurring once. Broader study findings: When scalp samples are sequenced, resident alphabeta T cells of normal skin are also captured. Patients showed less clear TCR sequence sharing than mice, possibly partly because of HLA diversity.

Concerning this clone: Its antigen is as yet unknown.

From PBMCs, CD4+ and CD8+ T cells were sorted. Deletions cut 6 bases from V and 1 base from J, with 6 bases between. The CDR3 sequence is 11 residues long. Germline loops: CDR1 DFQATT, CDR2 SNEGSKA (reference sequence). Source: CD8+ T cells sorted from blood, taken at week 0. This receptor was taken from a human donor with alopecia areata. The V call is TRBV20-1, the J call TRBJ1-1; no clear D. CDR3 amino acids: CSASENTEAFF. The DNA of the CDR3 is TGCAGTGCCAGCGAGAACACTGAAGCTTTCTTT.